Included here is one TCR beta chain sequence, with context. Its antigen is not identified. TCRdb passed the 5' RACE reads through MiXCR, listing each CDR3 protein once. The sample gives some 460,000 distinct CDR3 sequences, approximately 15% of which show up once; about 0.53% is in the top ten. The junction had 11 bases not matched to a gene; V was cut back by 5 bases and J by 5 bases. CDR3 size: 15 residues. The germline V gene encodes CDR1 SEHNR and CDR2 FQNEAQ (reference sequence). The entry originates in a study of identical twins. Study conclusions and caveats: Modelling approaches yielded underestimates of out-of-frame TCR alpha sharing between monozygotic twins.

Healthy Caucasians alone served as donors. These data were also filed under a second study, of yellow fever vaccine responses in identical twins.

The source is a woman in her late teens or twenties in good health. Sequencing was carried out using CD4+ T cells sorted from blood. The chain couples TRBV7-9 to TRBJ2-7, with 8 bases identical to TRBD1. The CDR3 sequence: CASSRGQGTIDEQYF. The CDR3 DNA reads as TGTGCCAGCAGCCGAGGACAGGGAACCATCGACGAGCAGTACTTC.